This T cell receptor beta chain was identified in a study of vaccination and CD4 T cells after COVID-19. Findings and limits, study-wide: Convalescent patients' clones that were vaccine-specific were spike mono-reactive in 304 of 307 cases.

The Oncomine TCR Beta short-read assay was applied to DNA of cultured CD4+ T cells. TCRdb called the PCR reads again in MiXCR, with one record for every CDR3 protein. The data contain tens of thousands of distinct CDR3 sequences, approximately 50% of them singletons. Trimming pared 6 bases from V and 6 bases from J, leaving 18 bases between. The CDR3 loop spans 14 amino acids. Germline lookup yields CDR1 SNHLY and CDR2 FYNNEI. A few counts support this clonotype. Its antigen is not known. Stated treatment: roughly ten-day PBMC culture with coronavirus spike peptide pools or control peptides (ViraFEST assay).

The chain joins TRBV2 to TRBJ2-7; D may be TRBD1 (5 bases). The sample consisted of CD4+ T cells from blood, cultured in vitro. The clonotype originates from a human donor who had recovered from COVID-19. The CDR3 is CASSPTASVVEQYF. The DNA of the CDR3 is TGTGCCAGCAGCCCGACAGCCTCAGTGGTCGAGCAGTACTTC.